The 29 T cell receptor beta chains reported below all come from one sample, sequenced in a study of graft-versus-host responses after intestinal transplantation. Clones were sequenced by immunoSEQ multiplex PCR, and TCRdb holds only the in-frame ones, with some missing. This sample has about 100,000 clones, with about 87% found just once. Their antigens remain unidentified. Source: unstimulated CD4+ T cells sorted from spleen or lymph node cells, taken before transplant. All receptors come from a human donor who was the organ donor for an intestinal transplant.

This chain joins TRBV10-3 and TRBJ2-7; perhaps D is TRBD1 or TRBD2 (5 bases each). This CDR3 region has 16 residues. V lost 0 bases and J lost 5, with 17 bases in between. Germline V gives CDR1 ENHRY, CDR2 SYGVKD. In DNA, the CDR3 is TGTGCCATCAGTGAGTCGGGTTCGGGACCGGTGGACGAGCAGTACTTC. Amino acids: CAISESGSGPVDEQYF.

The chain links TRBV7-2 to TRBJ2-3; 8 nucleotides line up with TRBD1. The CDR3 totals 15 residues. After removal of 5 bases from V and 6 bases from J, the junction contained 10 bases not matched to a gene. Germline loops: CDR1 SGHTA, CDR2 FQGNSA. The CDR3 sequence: CASSPRQGQVDTQYF. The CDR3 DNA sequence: TGTGCCAGCAGCCCCCGACAGGGGCAGGTCGATACGCAGTATTTT. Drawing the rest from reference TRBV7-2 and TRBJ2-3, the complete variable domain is GAGVSQSPSNKVTEKGKDVELRCDPISGHTALYWYRQSLGQGLEFLIYFQGNSAPDKSGLPSDRFSAERTGGSVSTLTIQRTQQEDSAVYLCASSPRQGQVDTQYFGPGTRLTVL.

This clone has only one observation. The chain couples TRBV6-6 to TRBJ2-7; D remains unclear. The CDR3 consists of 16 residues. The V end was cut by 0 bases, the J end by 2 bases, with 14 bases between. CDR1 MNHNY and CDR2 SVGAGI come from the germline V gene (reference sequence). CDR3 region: CASSYSTYYPPYEQYF. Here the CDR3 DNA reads TGTGCCAGCAGTTACTCCACCTACTACCCACCCTACGAGCAGTACTTC.

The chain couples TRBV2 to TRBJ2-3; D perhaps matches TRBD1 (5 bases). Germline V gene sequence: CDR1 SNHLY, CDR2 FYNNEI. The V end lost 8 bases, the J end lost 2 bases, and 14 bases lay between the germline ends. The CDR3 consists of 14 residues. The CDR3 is CASSPRQPTDTQYF. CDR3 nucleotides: TGTGCCAGCTCCCCAAGACAGCCCACAGATACGCAGTATTTT.

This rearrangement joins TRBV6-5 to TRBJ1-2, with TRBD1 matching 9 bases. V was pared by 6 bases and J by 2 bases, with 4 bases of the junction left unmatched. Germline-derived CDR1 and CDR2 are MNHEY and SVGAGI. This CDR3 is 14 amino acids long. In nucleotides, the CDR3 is TGTGCCAGCAGGCCCGGGACAGGGAACTATGGCTACACCTTC. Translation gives CASRPGTGNYGYTF.

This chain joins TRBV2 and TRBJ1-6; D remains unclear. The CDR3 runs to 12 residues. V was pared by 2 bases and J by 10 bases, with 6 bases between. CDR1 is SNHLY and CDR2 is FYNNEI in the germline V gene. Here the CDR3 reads CASSEQQSPLHF. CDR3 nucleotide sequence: TGTGCCAGCAGTGAACAGCAATCACCCCTCCACTTT.

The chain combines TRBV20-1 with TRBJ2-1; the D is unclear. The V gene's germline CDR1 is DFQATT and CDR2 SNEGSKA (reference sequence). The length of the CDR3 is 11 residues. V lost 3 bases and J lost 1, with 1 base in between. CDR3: CSASSYNEQFF. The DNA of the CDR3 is TGCAGTGCTAGTTCCTACAATGAGCAGTTCTTC.

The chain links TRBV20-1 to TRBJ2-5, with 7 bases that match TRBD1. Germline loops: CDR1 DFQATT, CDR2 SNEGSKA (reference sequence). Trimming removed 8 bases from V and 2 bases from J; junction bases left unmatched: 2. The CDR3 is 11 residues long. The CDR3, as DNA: TGCAGTCCGGGACAGCAAGAGACCCAGTACTTC. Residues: CSPGQQETQYF.

CDR3 sequence: CASSKQAVQGNTQYF. The CDR3 DNA is TGTGCCAGCAGCAAACAAGCAGTCCAGGGGAATACGCAGTATTTT. The J gene is TRBJ2-3, the V gene TRBV14, with D possibly matching TRBD1 (6 bases). Per the germline V gene, CDR1 is SGHDN and CDR2 is FVKESK. The V and J ends lost 5 bases and 7 bases respectively, with 19 bases between them. The CDR3 totals 15 residues.

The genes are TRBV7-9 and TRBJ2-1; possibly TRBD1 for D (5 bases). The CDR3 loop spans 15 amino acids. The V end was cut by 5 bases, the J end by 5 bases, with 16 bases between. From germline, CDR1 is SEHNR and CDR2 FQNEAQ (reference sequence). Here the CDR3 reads CASSAMGQPHNEQFF. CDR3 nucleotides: TGTGCCAGCAGCGCAATGGGGCAGCCACACAATGAGCAGTTCTTC.

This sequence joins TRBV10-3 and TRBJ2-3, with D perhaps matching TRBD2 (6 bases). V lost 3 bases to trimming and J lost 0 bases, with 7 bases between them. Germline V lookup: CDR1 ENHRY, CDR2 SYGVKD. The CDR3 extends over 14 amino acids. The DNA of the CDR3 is TGTGCCATCAGTGATGCGGGAAGCACAGATACGCAGTATTTT. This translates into CAISDAGSTDTQYF.

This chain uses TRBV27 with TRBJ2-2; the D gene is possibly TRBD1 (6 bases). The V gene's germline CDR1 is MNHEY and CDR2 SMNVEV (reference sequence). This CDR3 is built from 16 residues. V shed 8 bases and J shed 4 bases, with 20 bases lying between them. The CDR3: CASGKLRDTGTGELFF. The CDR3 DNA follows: TGTGCCAGCGGAAAATTACGGGACACGGGCACCGGGGAGCTGTTTTTT.

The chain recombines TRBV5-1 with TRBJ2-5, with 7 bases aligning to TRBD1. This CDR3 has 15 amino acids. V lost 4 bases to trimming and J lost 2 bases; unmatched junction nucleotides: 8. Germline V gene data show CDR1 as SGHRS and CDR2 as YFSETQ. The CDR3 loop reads CASSVGDRKQETQYF. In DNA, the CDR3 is TGCGCCAGCAGCGTGGGGGACAGAAAGCAAGAGACCCAGTACTTC.

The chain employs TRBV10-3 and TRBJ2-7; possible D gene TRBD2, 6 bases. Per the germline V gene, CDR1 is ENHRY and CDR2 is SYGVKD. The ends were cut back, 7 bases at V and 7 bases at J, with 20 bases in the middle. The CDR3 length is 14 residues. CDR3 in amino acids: CAITRDSSLGEQYF. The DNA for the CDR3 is TGTGCCATCACCCGGGACTCTTCCCTTGGGGAGCAGTACTTC.

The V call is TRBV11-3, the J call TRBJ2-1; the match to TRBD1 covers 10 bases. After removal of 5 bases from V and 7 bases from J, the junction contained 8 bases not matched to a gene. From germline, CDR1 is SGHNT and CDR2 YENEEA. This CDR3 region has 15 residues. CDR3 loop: CASSRLGQGWNEQFF. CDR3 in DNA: TGTGCCAGCAGCAGACTGGGACAGGGGTGGAATGAGCAGTTCTTC.

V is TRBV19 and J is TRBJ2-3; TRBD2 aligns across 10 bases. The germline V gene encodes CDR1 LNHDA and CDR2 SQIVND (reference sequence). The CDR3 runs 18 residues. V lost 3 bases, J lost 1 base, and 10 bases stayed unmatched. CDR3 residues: CASSMDYATSGGTDTQYF. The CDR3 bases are TGTGCCAGTAGTATGGACTACGCAACTAGCGGGGGCACAGATACGCAGTATTTT.

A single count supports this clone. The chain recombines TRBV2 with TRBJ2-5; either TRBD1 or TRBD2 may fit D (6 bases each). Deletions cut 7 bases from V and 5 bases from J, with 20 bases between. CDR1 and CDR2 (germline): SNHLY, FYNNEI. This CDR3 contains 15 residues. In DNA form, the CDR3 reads TGTGCCAGCACCCGAGAAGGGGGGCGGAGGGAGACCCAGTACTTC. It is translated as CASTREGGRRETQYF.

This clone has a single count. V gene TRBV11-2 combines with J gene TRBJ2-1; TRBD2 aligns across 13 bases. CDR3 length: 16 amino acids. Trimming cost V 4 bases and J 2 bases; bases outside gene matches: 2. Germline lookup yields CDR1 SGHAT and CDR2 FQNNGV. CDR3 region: CASSWGLAGTYNEQFF. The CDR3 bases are TGTGCCAGCAGCTGGGGACTAGCGGGGACCTACAATGAGCAGTTCTTC.

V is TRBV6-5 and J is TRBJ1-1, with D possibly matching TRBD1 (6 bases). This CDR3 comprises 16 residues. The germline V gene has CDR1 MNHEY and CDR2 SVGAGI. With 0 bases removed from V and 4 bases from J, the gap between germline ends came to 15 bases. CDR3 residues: CASSYSSRGGSTEAFF. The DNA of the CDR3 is TGTGCCAGCAGTTACTCATCCAGGGGTGGTTCCACTGAAGCTTTCTTT.

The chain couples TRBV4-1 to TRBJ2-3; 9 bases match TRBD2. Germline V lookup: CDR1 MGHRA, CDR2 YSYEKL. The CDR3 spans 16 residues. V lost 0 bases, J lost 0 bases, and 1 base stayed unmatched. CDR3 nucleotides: TGCGCCAGCAGCCAAGATCTAGCGGGAAGCACAGATACGCAGTATTTT. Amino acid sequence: CASSQDLAGSTDTQYF.

DNA of the CDR3: TGTGCCAGCAGCCAAGAGGTTGCTAGCGGGGGCCAAGAGACCCAGTACTTC. As protein: CASSQEVASGGQETQYF. The rearrangement links TRBV4-2 to TRBJ2-5, with 10 bases that match TRBD2. Per the germline V gene, CDR1 is LGHNA and CDR2 is YNFKEQ. This CDR3 has 17 amino acids. The junction had 5 bases not matched to a gene; V was cut back by 0 bases and J by 1 base.

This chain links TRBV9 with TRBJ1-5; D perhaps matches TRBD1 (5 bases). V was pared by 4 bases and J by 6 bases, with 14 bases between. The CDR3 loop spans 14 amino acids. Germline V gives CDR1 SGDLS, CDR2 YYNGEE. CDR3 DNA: TGTGCCAGCAGCACCGGACCCCAGGGTCAGCCCCAGCATTTT. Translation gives CASSTGPQGQPQHF. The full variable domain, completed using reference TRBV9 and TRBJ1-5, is DSGVTQTPKHLITATGQRVTLRCSPRSGDLSVYWYQQSLDQGLQFLIQYYNGEERAKGNILERFSAQQFPDLHSELNLSSLELGDSALYFCASSTGPQGQPQHFGDGTRLSIL.

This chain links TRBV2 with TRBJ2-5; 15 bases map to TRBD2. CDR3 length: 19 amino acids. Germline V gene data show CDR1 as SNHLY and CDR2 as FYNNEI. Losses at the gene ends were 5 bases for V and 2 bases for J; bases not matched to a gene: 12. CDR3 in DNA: TGTGCCAGCAGTCGGACTAGCGGGGGGGCGGGCTTTGGGCAAGAGACCCAGTACTTC. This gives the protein CASSRTSGGAGFGQETQYF.

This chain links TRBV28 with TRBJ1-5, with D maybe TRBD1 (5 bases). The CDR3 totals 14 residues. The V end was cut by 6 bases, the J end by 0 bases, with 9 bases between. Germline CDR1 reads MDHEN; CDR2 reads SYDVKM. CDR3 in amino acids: CASRGVNSNQPQHF. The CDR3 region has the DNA TGTGCCAGCAGAGGGGTTAATAGCAATCAGCCCCAGCATTTT.

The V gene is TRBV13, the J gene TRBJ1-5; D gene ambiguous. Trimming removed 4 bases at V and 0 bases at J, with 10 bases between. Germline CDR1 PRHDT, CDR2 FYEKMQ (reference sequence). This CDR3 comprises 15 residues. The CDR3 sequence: CASSSCGGSNQPQHF. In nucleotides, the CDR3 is TGTGCCAGCAGCTCCTGTGGCGGTAGCAATCAGCCCCAGCATTTT.

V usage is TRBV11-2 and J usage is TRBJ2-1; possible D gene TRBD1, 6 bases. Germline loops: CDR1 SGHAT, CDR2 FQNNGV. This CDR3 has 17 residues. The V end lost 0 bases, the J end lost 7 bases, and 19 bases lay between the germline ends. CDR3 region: CASSLDLGRGRRNEQFF. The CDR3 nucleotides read TGTGCCAGCAGCTTAGATCTCGGCAGGGGAAGGAGGAATGAGCAGTTCTTC. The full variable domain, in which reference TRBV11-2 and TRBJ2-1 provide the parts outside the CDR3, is EAGVAQSPRYKIIEKRQSVAFWCNPISGHATLYWYQQILGQGPKLLIQFQNNGVVDDSQLPKDRFSAERLKGVDSTLKIQPAKLEDSAVYLCASSLDLGRGRRNEQFFGPGTRLTVL.

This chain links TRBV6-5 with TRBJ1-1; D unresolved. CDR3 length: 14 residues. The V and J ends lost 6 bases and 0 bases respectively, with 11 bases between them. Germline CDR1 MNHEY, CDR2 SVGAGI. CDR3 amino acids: CASSPSRVNTEAFF. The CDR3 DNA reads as TGTGCCAGCAGCCCAAGTAGGGTGAACACTGAAGCTTTCTTT.

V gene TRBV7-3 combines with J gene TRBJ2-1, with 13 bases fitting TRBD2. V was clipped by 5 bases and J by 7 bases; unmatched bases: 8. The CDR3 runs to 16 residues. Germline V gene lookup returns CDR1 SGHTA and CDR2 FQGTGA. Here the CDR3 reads CASSRQTSGGLNEQFF. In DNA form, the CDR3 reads TGTGCCAGCAGCCGACAGACTAGCGGGGGGCTGAATGAGCAGTTCTTC.

CDR3 DNA: TGTGCCAGCAGCCCTGAGTGGGGGAACACCGGGGAGCTGTTTTTT. The encoded protein is CASSPEWGNTGELFF. The gene calls are TRBV11-3 and TRBJ2-2; D call uncertain. Germline assignment: CDR1 SGHNT and CDR2 YENEEA. V was clipped by 5 bases and J by 1 base, with 11 bases between them. This CDR3 spans 15 amino acids.